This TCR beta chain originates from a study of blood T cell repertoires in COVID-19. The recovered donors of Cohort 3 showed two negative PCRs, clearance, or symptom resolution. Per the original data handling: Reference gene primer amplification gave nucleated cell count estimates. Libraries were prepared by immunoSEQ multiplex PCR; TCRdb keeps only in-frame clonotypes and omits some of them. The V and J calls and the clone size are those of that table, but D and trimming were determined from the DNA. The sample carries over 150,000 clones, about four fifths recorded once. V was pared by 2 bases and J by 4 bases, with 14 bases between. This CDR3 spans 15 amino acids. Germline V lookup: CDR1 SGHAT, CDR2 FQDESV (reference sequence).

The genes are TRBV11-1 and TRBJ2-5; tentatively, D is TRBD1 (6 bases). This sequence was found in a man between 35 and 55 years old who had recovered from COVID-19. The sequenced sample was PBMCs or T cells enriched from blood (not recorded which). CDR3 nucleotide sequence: TGTGCCAGCAGCTTATCGGGTTTGGGGGCAGAGACCCAGTACTTC. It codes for CASSLSGLGAETQYF.